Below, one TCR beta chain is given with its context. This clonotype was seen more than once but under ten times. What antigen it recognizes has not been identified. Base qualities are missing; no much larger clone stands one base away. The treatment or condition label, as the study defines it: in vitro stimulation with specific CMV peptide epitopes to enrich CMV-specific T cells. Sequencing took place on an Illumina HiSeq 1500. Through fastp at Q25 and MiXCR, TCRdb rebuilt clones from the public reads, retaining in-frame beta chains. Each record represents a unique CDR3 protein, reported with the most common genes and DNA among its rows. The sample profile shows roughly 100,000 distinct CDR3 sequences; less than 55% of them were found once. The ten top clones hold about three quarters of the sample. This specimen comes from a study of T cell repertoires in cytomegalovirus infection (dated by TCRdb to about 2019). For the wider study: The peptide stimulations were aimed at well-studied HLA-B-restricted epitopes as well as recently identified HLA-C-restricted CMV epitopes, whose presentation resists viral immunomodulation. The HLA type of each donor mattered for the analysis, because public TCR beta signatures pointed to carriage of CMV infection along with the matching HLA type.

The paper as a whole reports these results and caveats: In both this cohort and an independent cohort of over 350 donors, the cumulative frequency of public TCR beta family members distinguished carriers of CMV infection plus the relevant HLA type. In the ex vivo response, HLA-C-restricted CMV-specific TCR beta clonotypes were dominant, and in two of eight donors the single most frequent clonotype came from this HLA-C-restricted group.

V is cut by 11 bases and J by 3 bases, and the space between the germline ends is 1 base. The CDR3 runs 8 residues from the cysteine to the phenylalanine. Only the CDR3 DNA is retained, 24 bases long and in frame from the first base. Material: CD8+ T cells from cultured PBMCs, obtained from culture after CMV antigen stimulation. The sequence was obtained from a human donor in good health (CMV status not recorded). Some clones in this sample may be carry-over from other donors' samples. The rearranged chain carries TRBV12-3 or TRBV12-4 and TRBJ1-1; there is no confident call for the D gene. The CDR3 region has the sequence CADTEAFF. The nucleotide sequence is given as TGTGCCGACACTGAAGCTTTCTTT.